The source of this T cell receptor (beta chain) is a study of cytomegalovirus exposure and HLA in healthy donors. The CDR3 covers 13 residues. Trimming cost V 4 bases and J 3 bases, with 9 bases left between them. Per germline, CDR1 ENHRY and CDR2 SYGVKD. The PCR was carried out with 60 Vbeta primers and 13 Jbeta primers. Profiled with immunoSEQ multiplex PCR; TCRdb holds only in-frame clones, not every one. In the table there are around 100,000 clones, about 80% of which are singletons. On this clone: Antigen: not known.

Study results and caveats: Specific recognition of CMV antigens was confirmed in vitro for a few chains (all CMV-associated). No immune exposure information besides CMV serostatus was available.

Sequencing was performed on PBMCs. The gene calls are TRBV10-3 and TRBJ1-2; tentative D call: TRBD1 (6 bases). The TCR sequence derives from a female donor in good health and CMV-seropositive. CDR3 amino acids: CAISAGGDYGYTF. As DNA, the CDR3 is TGTGCCATCAGTGCGGGGGGCGACTATGGCTACACCTTC.